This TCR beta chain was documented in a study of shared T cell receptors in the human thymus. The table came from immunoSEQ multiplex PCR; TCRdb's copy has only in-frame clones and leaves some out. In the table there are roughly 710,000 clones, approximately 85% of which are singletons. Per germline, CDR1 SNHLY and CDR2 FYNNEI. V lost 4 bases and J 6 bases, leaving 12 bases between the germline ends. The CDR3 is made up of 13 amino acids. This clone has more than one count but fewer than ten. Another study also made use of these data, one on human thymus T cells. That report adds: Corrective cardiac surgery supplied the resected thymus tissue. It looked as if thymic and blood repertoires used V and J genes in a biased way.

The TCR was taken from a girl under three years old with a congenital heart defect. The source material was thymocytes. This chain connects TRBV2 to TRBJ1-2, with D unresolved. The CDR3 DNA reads TGTGCCAGCAGTGGCGACGAGGTTCATGGCTACACCTTC. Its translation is CASSGDEVHGYTF.